The rows below give T cell receptor beta chains drawn from one sample of a study of T cells in Graves' hyperthyroidism and ophthalmopathy. TCRdb processed the multiplex PCR reads anew with MiXCR; each CDR3 protein has one entry. The sample holds hundreds of thousands of distinct CDR3 sequences, 14% seen once. Sequences were obtained from blood. The receptor set was obtained from a woman aged 40-49 years with Graves' hyperthyroidism. Both conserved end residues are part of each CDR3. The D gene is left open where the match is weak. Some rows have no size entry. The others give once, few or many, or a class for an expanded clone.

size	length	D	V	J	CDR3	DNA
many	19	TRBD1	TRBV5-1	TRBJ1-6	CASSLDPGQRGSYNSPLHF	TGCGCCAGCAGCTTGGATCCGGGACAGCGGGGCTCCTATAATTCACCCCTCCACTTT
many	13	.	TRBV30	TRBJ1-1	CAWSVVGSTEAFF	TGTGCCTGGAGTGTAGTTGGGAGCACTGAAGCTTTCTTT
many	13	.	TRBV6-1	TRBJ1-1	CASRVDGGAEAFF	TGTGCCAGCAGGGTTGACGGTGGGGCTGAAGCTTTCTTT
few	16	.	TRBV6-1	TRBJ2-3	CASSAPPRQVTDTQYF	TGTGCCAGCAGTGCCCCCCCTCGACAGGTCACAGATACGCAGTATTTT
.	13	TRBD1	TRBV9	TRBJ2-7	CASSGGTGDEQYF	TGTGCCAGCAGCGGGGGGACAGGGGACGAGCAGTACTTC
many	16	TRBD2	TRBV19	TRBJ2-1	CASSPPLAGARDEQFF	TGTGCCAGTAGTCCCCCCCTAGCGGGAGCCCGGGATGAGCAGTTCTTC
many	14	.	TRBV29-1	TRBJ2-3	CSVERASTTDTQYF	TGCAGCGTTGAGAGGGCTAGCACCACAGATACGCAGTATTTT
few	15	TRBD1	TRBV2	TRBJ2-7	CASSESAGGDYEQYF	TGTGCCAGCAGTGAATCGGCAGGGGGCGACTACGAGCAGTACTTC
.	14	.	TRBV19	TRBJ1-5	CASSIEDGNQPQHF	TGTGCCAGTAGTATAGAAGACGGCAATCAGCCCCAGCATTTT
many	15	.	TRBV6-1	TRBJ1-5	CASSPGSGINQPQHF	TGTGCCAGCAGCCCCGGATCCGGGATCAATCAGCCCCAGCATTTT
few	17	TRBD2	TRBV7-4	TRBJ2-1	CASSLARREDGYNEQFF	TGTGCCAGCAGCTTAGCGAGGCGGGAGGATGGGTACAATGAGCAGTTCTTC
.	13	.	TRBV9	TRBJ1-6	CASSGGENSPLHF	TGTGCCAGCAGCGGAGGGGAGAATTCACCCCTCCACTTT
many	14	.	TRBV28	TRBJ1-1	CASSFAWGKTEAFF	TGTGCCAGCAGTTTCGCCTGGGGAAAAACTGAAGCTTTCTTT
.	19	.	TRBV28	TRBJ2-6	CASNDGLGGPSYGANVLTF	TGTGCCAGCAACGATGGATTAGGGGGGCCTTCGTATGGGGCCAACGTCCTGACTTTC
.	16	.	TRBV10-3	TRBJ2-1	CAISESGTSSYNEQFF	TGTGCCATCAGTGAGTCCGGGACATCTTCCTACAATGAGCAGTTCTTC
many	12	.	TRBV6-1	TRBJ2-2	CASSESFGELFF	TGTGCCAGCAGTGAGAGCTTCGGGGAGCTGTTTTTT
.	13	TRBD1	TRBV29-1	TRBJ1-1	CSVVQGINTEAFF	TGCAGCGTTGTACAGGGGATCAACACTGAAGCTTTCTTT
many	11	.	TRBV7-2	TRBJ2-5	CASSSLETQYF	TGTGCCAGCAGTTCTCTGGAGACCCAGTACTTC
.	14	.	TRBV5-1	TRBJ2-3	CASSLETHTDTQYF	TGCGCCAGCAGCTTGGAGACTCATACAGATACGCAGTATTTT
many	13	.	TRBV6-1	TRBJ2-7	CASSRGAPYEQYF	TGTGCCAGCAGCCGCGGGGCCCCCTACGAGCAGTACTTC
many	13	.	TRBV28	TRBJ2-5	CASRKTAAETQYF	TGTGCCAGCAGGAAAACTGCGGCAGAGACCCAGTACTTC